This T cell receptor (beta chain) was found in a study of T cells in women clearing cervical HPV infection. Some clones are missing from TCRdb's copy, which holds only in-frame ones; the method was immunoSEQ multiplex PCR. The sample table sets out 30,000 to 35,000 clones. As concerns this clone: The read finishes 3 residues shy of the CDR3 end, and the germline J gene is used to complete it.

This CDR3 is 15 amino acids long. CDR1 is DFQATT, CDR2 SNEGSKA, per germline (reference sequence). Trimming took 3 bases from V and 4 from J, leaving 16 bases between them. The specimen sequenced was blood buffy coat. This clonotype originated in a woman aged 18-70 years with a cervical HPV16 infection that either progressed to CIN3+ or cleared (not recorded which). The rearrangement joins TRBV20-1 to TRBJ2-1, with a tentative D call TRBD1 (5 bases). CDR3 DNA (partial): TGCAGTGCTAGTCGGGCAGGGTCTAATTACAATGAG. Residues: CSASRAGSNYNE. The CDR3 in full is CSASRAGSNYNEQFF.